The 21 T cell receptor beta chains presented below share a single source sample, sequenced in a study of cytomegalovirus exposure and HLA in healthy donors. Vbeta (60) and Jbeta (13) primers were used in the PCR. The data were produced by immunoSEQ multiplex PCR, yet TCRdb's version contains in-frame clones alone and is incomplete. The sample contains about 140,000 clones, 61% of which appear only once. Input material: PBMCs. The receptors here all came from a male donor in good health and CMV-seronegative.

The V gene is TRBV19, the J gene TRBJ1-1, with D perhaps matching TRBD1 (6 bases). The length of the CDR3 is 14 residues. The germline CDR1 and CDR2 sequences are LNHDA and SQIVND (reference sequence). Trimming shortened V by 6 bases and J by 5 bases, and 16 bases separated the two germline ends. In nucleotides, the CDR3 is TGTGCCAGTAGACACGCAGGGGAAGTAACTGAAGCTTTCTTT. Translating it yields CASRHAGEVTEAFF.

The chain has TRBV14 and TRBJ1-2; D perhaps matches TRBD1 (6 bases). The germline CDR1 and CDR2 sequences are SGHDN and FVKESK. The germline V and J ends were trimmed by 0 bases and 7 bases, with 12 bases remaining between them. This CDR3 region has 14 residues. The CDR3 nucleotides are TGTGCCAGCAGCCAAGACAGGGGATTTGCTGGCTACACCTTC. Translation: CASSQDRGFAGYTF.

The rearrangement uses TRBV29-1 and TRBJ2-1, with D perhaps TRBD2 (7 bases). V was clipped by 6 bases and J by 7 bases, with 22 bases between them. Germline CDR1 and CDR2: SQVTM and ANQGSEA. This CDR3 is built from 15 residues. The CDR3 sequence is CSVQKSRGAGNEQFF. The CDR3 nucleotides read TGCAGCGTCCAAAAATCACGGGGGGCGGGAAATGAGCAGTTCTTC.

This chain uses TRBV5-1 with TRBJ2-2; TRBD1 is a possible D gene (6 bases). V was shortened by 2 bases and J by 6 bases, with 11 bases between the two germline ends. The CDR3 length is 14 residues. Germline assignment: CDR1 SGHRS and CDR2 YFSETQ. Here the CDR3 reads CASSLSRGSGELFF. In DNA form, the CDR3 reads TGCGCCAGCAGCTTAAGCAGGGGTTCCGGGGAGCTGTTTTTT. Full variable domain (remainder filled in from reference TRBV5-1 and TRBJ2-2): KAGVTQTPRYLIKTRGQQVTLSCSPISGHRSVSWYQQTPGQGLQFLFEYFSETQRNKGNFPGRFSGRQFSNSRSEMNVSTLELGDSALYLCASSLSRGSGELFFGEGSRLTVL.

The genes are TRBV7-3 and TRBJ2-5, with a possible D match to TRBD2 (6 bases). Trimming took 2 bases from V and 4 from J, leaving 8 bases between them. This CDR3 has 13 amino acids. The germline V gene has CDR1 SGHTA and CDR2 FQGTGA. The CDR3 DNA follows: TGTGCCAGCAGCTTAGCCGGGGGAGAGACCCAGTACTTC. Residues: CASSLAGGETQYF. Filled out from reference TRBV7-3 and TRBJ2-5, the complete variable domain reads GAGVSQTPSNKVTEKGKYVELRCDPISGHTALYWYRQSLGQGPEFLIYFQGTGAADDSGLPNDRFFAVRPEGSVSTLKIQRTERGDSAVYLCASSLAGGETQYFGPGTRLLVL.

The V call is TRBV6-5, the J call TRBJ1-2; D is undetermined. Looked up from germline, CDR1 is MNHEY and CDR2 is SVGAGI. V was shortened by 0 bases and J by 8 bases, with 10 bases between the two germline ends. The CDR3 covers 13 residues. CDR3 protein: CASSYSGSRGYTF. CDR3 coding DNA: TGTGCCAGCAGTTACTCGGGCAGTAGAGGCTACACCTTC.

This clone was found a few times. The CDR3 DNA follows: TGTGCCAGCAGCCAACAGGGCGGGAACACTGAAGCTTTCTTT. This encodes CASSQQGGNTEAFF. The chain is built from TRBV11-2 and TRBJ1-1, with D possibly being TRBD1 (6 bases). The length of the CDR3 is 14 residues. Trimming removed 5 bases at V and 1 base at J, with 11 bases between. The germline gives CDR1 SGHAT, CDR2 FQNNGV. Full variable domain (rest looked up from reference TRBV11-2 and TRBJ1-1): EAGVAQSPRYKIIEKRQSVAFWCNPISGHATLYWYQQILGQGPKLLIQFQNNGVVDDSQLPKDRFSAERLKGVDSTLKIQPAKLEDSAVYLCASSQQGGNTEAFFGQGTRLTVV.

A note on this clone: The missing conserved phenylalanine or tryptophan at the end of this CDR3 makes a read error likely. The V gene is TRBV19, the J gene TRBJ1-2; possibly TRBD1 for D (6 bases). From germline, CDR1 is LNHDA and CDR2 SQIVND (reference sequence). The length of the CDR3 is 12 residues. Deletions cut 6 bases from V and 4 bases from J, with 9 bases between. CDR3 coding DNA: TGTGCCAGTAGCGGACAGATCTATGGCTACACCTCC. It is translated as CASSGQIYGYTS.

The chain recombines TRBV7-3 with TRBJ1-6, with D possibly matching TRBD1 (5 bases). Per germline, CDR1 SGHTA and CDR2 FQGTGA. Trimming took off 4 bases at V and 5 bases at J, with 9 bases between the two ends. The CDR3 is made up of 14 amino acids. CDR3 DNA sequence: TGTGCCAGCAGCTCCGGACAAAATAATTCACCCCTCCACTTT. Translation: CASSSGQNNSPLHF.

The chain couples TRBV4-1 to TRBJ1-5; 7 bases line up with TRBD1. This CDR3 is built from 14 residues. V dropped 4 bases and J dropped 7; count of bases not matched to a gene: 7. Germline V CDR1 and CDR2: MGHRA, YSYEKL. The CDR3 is CASSRDRAGQPQHF. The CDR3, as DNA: TGCGCCAGCAGCCGCGACAGGGCAGGGCAGCCCCAGCATTTT.

The CDR3: CASNTGTTNTGELFF. The CDR3 DNA reads TGCGCCAGCAACACCGGGACTACGAACACCGGGGAGCTGTTTTTT. V usage is TRBV5-1 and J usage is TRBJ2-2; TRBD2 matches 7 bases. V was pared by 6 bases and J by 0 bases, with 5 bases of the junction left unmatched. Germline V gene lookup returns CDR1 SGHRS and CDR2 YFSETQ. The CDR3 loop spans 15 amino acids. The entire variable domain, with the rest obtained from reference TRBV5-1 and TRBJ2-2, is as follows: KAGVTQTPRYLIKTRGQQVTLSCSPISGHRSVSWYQQTPGQGLQFLFEYFSETQRNKGNFPGRFSGRQFSNSRSEMNVSTLELGDSALYLCASNTGTTNTGELFFGEGSRLTVL.

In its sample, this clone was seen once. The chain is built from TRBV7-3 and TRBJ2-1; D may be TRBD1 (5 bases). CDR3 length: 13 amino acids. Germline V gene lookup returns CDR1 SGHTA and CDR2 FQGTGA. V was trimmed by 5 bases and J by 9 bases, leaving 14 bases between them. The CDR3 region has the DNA TGTGCCAGCAGCGCTGGACAATTCGGTGAGCAGTTCTTC. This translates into CASSAGQFGEQFF.

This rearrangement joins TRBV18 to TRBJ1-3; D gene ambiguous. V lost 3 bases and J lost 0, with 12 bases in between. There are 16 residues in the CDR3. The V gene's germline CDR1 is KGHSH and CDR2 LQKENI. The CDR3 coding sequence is TGTGCCAGCTCACCTCTGACTGCTAACTCTGGAAACACCATATATTTT. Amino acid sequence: CASSPLTANSGNTIYF.

The CDR3 coding sequence is TGTGCCAGCAGTTTTTCTGGACAGGGAGGGGTTATATATGGCTACACCTTC. Residues: CASSFSGQGGVIYGYTF. V gene TRBV27 combines with J gene TRBJ1-2; the match to TRBD1 covers 8 bases. The CDR3 runs 17 residues. Germline assignment: CDR1 MNHEY and CDR2 SMNVEV (reference sequence). The V and J ends lost 3 bases and 5 bases, in that order; junction bases with no gene match: 14.

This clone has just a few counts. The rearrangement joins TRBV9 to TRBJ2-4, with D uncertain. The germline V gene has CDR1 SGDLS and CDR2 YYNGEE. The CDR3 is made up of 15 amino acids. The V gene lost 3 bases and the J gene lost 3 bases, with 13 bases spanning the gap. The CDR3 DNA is TGTGCCAGCAGCGAGTCGGGTGGCGTCAAAAACATTCAGTACTTC. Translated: CASSESGGVKNIQYF.

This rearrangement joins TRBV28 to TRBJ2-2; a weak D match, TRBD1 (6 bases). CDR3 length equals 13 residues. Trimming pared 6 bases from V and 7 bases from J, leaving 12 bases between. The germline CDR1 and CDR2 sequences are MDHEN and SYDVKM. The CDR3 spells CASRATGGGELFF. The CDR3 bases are TGTGCCAGCAGAGCGACAGGTGGCGGGGAGCTGTTTTTT.

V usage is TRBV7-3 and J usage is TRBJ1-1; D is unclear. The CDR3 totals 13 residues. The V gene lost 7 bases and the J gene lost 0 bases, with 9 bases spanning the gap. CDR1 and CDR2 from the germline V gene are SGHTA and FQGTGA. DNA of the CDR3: TGTGCCAGCATGGAGCAGATGAACACTGAAGCTTTCTTT. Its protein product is CASMEQMNTEAFF.

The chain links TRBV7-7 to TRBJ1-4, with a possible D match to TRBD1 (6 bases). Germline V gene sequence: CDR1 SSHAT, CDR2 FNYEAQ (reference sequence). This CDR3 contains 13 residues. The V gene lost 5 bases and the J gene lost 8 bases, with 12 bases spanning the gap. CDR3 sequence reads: CASSAGQTEKLFF. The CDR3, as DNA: TGTGCCAGCAGCGCCGGACAGACGGAAAAACTGTTTTTT.

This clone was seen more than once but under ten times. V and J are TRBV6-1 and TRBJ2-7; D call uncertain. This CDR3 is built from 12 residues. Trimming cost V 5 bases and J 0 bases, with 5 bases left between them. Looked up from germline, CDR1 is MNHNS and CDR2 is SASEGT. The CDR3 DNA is TGTGCCAGCAGTTTCGGCTCCTACGAGCAGTACTTC. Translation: CASSFGSYEQYF.

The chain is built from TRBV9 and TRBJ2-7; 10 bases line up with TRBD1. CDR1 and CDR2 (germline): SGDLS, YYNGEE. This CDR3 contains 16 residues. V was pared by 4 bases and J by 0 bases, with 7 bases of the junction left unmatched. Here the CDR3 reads CASSPRTGGNSYEQYF. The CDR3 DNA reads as TGTGCCAGCAGCCCACGGACAGGGGGAAACTCCTACGAGCAGTACTTC. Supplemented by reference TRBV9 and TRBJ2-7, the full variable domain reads DSGVTQTPKHLITATGQRVTLRCSPRSGDLSVYWYQQSLDQGLQFLIQYYNGEERAKGNILERFSAQQFPDLHSELNLSSLELGDSALYFCASSPRTGGNSYEQYFGPGTRLTVT.

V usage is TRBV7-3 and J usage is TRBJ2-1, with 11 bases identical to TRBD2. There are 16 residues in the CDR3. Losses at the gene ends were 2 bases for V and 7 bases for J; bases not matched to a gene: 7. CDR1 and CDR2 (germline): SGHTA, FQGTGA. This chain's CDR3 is CASSLLAGGEGNEQFF. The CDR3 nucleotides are TGTGCCAGCAGCTTACTAGCGGGGGGCGAGGGGAATGAGCAGTTCTTC.